This T cell receptor beta chain emerged from a study of T-cell reconstitution after alpha-beta-depleted transplantation in children. During its preparation, the TCRbeta library received unique molecular identifiers. TCRdb redid the calling of the PCR reads with MiXCR, one entry per CDR3 protein. The data show 250,000 to 400,000 distinct CDR3 sequences, approximately 20% seen once. This CDR3 spans 14 amino acids. Germline V gene lookup returns CDR1 SEHNR and CDR2 FQNEAQ (reference sequence). V was shortened by 8 bases and J by 1 base, with 14 bases between the two germline ends. This clonotype was obtained from a male patient younger than 18 who had a stem cell transplant for acute lymphoblastic leukemia, so the T cells may come from the graft donor. The chain uses TRBV7-9 and TRBJ2-5, with D hard to call. Material: PBMCs, mostly from graft donor cells, obtained 180 days after TCRalphabeta/CD19-depleted stem cell transplant. CDR3 DNA: TGTGCCAGCCCGGAGCTGGCTTCCCAAGAGACCCAGTACTTC. As protein: CASPELASQETQYF. The full variable domain, in which reference TRBV7-9 and TRBJ2-5 provide the parts outside the CDR3, is DTGVSQNPRHKITKRGQNVTFRCDPISEHNRLYWYRQTLGQGPEFLTYFQNEAQLEKSRLLSDRFSAERPKGSFSTLEIQRTEQGDSAMYLCASPELASQETQYFGPGTRLLVL.